One T cell receptor (beta chain) is described in this entry. This specimen comes from a study of T cell responses to AZD1222 COVID-19 vaccine. This CDR3 contains 13 residues. Germline CDR1 reads WNHNN; CDR2 reads SYGVQD (reference sequence). V lost 5 bases to trimming and J lost 6 bases, with 13 bases between them. This table comes from immunoSEQ multiplex PCR, and its TCRdb copy is limited to in-frame clones, with some not included. The table lists roughly 130,000 clones, roughly nine tenths of them singletons, with 1.7% in the top ten. Sequencing was performed on peripheral blood, taken on day 0 of AZD1222 vaccination. J is TRBJ1-2 and V is TRBV10-1; D is unresolved. This clonotype originated in an adult in good health. The CDR3 here is CASSRKYENGYTF. For the CDR3, the DNA is TGCGCCAGCAGTCGAAAGTACGAAAATGGCTACACCTTC.